These 8 T cell receptor beta chains share one sample of origin, sequenced in a study of cytomegalovirus exposure and HLA in healthy donors. The PCR made use of 60 Vbeta and 13 Jbeta primers. The repertoire was sequenced with immunoSEQ multiplex PCR; TCRdb's copy has only in-frame clones and lacks some. The data show about 150,000 clones, 55% to 75% seen once. Sequenced input: PBMCs. These receptors all stem from a woman between 55 and 75 years old in good health and CMV-seropositive.

This chain joins TRBV7-8 and TRBJ2-3; weak D call: TRBD2 (5 bases). Germline V CDR1 and CDR2: SGHVS, FQNEAQ. Trimming shortened V by 3 bases and J by 2 bases, and 12 bases separated the two germline ends. The CDR3 extends over 15 amino acids. The CDR3 loop is CASSFYRGSTDTQYF. DNA for the CDR3: TGTGCCAGCAGCTTTTATCGGGGTTCCACAGATACGCAGTATTTT.

J is TRBJ2-5 and V is TRBV7-3; 10 nucleotides match TRBD1. The CDR3 contains 15 residues. Trimming cost V 5 bases and J 5 bases; bases outside gene matches: 8. Germline loops: CDR1 SGHTA, CDR2 FQGTGA. CDR3 protein: CASSPGPGQGETQYF. DNA for the CDR3: TGTGCCAGCAGCCCAGGTCCGGGACAGGGGGAGACCCAGTACTTC.

The J gene is TRBJ1-6, the V gene TRBV2, with D possibly TRBD1 on 6 matching bases. Trimming left V 6 bases short and J 6 bases short, with 9 bases between. CDR1 and CDR2 (germline): SNHLY, FYNNEI. CDR3 length: 13 residues. The CDR3 DNA sequence: TGTGCCAGCAGATGGGGGCCTAATTCACCCCTCCACTTT. It yields the protein CASRWGPNSPLHF.

The genes are TRBV18 and TRBJ2-4, with TRBD2 matching over 7 bases. From germline, CDR1 is KGHSH and CDR2 LQKENI. J gave up 3 bases and V 3 bases, and 17 bases lay outside the gene matches. This CDR3 comprises 19 residues. The CDR3 bases are TGTGCCAGCTCACCGTGGGCGGGGGAGCCCCTAGGTGGCAAAAACATTCAGTACTTC. Amino acid sequence: CASSPWAGEPLGGKNIQYF. Using reference TRBV18 and TRBJ2-4 for the parts outside the CDR3, the full variable domain is NAGVMQNPRHLVRRRGQEARLRCSPMKGHSHVYWYRQLPEEGLKFMVYLQKENIIDESGMPKERFSAEFPKEGPSILRIQQVVRGDSAAYFCASSPWAGEPLGGKNIQYFGAGTRLSVL.

V gene TRBV28 combines with J gene TRBJ1-1, with 8 bases identical to TRBD1. Germline values: CDR1 MDHEN, CDR2 SYDVKM. The CDR3 covers 13 residues. The trim removed 2 bases at V and 5 bases at J, leaving 1 base unmatched. The CDR3 here is CASSLQGATEAFF. The CDR3 region has the DNA TGTGCCAGCAGTTTACAGGGGGCGACTGAAGCTTTCTTT. Drawing the rest from reference TRBV28 and TRBJ1-1, the complete variable domain is DVKVTQSSRYLVKRTGEKVFLECVQDMDHENMFWYRQDPGLGLRLIYFSYDVKMKEKGDIPEGYSVSREKKERFSLILESASTNQTSMYLCASSLQGATEAFFGQGTRLTVV.

This rearrangement joins TRBV6-1 to TRBJ2-3; TRBD2 matches at 7 bases. J was trimmed by 5 bases and V by 8 bases; bases with no gene match: 7. There are 13 residues in the CDR3. Looked up from germline, CDR1 is MNHNS and CDR2 is SASEGT. CDR3 in DNA: TGTGCCAGCCGGCGGGAGATCGGAGATACGCAGTATTTT. It codes for CASRREIGDTQYF.

The chain joins TRBV29-1 to TRBJ1-1, with D possibly TRBD1 on 5 matching bases. Trimming took 3 bases from V and 2 from J, leaving 13 bases between them. Germline CDR1 and CDR2: SQVTM and ANQGSEA. The CDR3 spans 14 residues. The CDR3 bases are TGCAGCGTTGACGATGGACACCTAAACACTGAAGCTTTCTTT. Protein sequence: CSVDDGHLNTEAFF.

The V and J genes are TRBV4-2 and TRBJ1-5; a weak D match, TRBD1 (5 bases). The CDR3 totals 17 residues. V gave up 0 bases and J gave up 7 bases, with 19 bases separating them. Germline CDR1 is LGHNA and CDR2 is YNFKEQ. The CDR3 sequence: CASSQEVGAPAYQPQHF. CDR3 coding DNA: TGTGCCAGCAGCCAAGAAGTAGGGGCCCCTGCGTACCAGCCCCAGCATTTT.